This TCR beta chain was recovered during a study of Graves' ophthalmopathy and Graves' hyperthyroidism. RNA transcripts served as template for amplifying TCR beta CDR3 sequences. In the first round, RT-PCR was carried out with HTBI primers, and a multiplex PCR formed the second round. TCRdb re-derived calls from the multiplex PCR reads in MiXCR, one entry per CDR3 protein. The top ten clones hold 40% to 55% of a sample with 650,000 to 900,000 distinct CDR3 sequences, around 40% of them seen once. This clonotype was detected only once. V trimming: 0 bases; J trimming: 5 bases; junction bases outside the gene matches: 9. Germline V gives CDR1 LGHNA, CDR2 YSLEER. The CDR3 runs 18 residues. The PBMCs had their origin in around 9.1 ml of fresh peripheral blood.

The sequence came from an adult man with Graves' ophthalmopathy. The V call is TRBV4-3, the J call TRBJ2-2, with 10 bases fitting TRBD2. Material for sequencing was peripheral blood. This CDR3 reads CASSQDRASGSDTGELFF. The CDR3, as DNA: TGCGCCAGCAGCCAAGATCGGGCTAGCGGGAGTGATACCGGGGAGCTGTTTTTT.